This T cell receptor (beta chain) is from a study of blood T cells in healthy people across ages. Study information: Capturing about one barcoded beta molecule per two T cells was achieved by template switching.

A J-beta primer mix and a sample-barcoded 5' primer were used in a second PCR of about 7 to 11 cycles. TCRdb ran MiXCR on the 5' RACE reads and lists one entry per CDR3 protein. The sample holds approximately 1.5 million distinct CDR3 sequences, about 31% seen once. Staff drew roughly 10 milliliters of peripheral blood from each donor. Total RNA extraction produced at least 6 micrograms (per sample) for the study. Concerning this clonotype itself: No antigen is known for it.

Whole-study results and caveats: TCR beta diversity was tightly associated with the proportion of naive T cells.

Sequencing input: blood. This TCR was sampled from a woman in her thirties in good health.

CDR3 sequence reads: CASSFVGQGDQPQHF. The CDR3 bases are TGTGCCAGCAGTTTCGTAGGACAGGGCGACCAGCCCCAGCATTTT. The chain links TRBV27 to TRBJ1-5; 8 bases align to TRBD1. The CDR3 is 15 amino acids. V lost 3 bases to trimming and J lost 7 bases; unmatched junction nucleotides: 8. Germline V gives CDR1 MNHEY, CDR2 SMNVEV (reference sequence).